Here is one T cell receptor beta chain with its context. Antigen specificity is unknown. A read error may produce the germline difference seen at one junction end. The entry originates in a study of response to subunit inactivated influenza vaccine. The CDR3 runs to 21 residues. The germline V gene encodes CDR1 DFQATT and CDR2 SNEGSKA (reference sequence). One entry per CDR3 protein, called by TCRdb with MiXCR from the RT-PCR reads. The sample holds almost 600,000 distinct CDR3 sequences, 14% seen once. Study results and limitations: There was a suggestion from the authors that each seasonal influenza vaccination recruits few new T cells.

The clonotype was recovered from a man aged 50 to 60 who received an inactivated influenza vaccine. The chain joins TRBV20-1 to TRBJ2-6; 12 bases agree with TRBD1. This specimen consisted of PBMCs from blood, obtained roughly 12 days after vaccination. The CDR3 here is CCARDPGQGAFTSSGANVLTF. The CDR3 coding sequence is TGCTGTGCTAGAGATCCGGGACAGGGGGCTTTCACCTCTTCTGGGGCCAACGTCCTGACTTTC.